This T cell receptor beta chain is from a study of tumor and adjacent non-tumor tissue in lung cancer. Looking at the study overall: Histology: about a dozen adenocarcinoma, a couple of squamous cell carcinoma, 1 small cell lung cancer. Stage I to III disease affected roughly 10 men and 5 women aged about 31 to 85. Some 4.1 million productive TCRbeta reads were obtained per sample on average. Study-level results: Tumor tissue had significantly higher TCR diversity than normal lung.

RNA was extracted from bulk tissue without any cell sorting. A total of 11 residues make up the CDR3, ends included. The germline CDR1 and CDR2 sequences are SQVTM and ANQGSEA. Three rounds of nested PCR, following a modified ARM-PCR protocol, produced the TCRbeta library. TCRdb ran MiXCR on the multiplex PCR reads and lists one entry per CDR3 protein. Of approximately 68,000 distinct CDR3 sequences in the sample, 55% to 85% were seen once. Concerning this clonotype itself: What it binds is not known. Without the conserved terminal phenylalanine or tryptophan, this CDR3 likely stems from a read error. No DNA is shown, since the ends of the CDR3 on it are uncertain; the CDR3 is the one TCRdb lists.

The sequence derives from a man in his 60s with non-small cell lung cancer. The sample was lung tumor tissue. J is TRBJ2-5 and V is TRBV29-1. The CDR3 spells CSGQNQETHYS.